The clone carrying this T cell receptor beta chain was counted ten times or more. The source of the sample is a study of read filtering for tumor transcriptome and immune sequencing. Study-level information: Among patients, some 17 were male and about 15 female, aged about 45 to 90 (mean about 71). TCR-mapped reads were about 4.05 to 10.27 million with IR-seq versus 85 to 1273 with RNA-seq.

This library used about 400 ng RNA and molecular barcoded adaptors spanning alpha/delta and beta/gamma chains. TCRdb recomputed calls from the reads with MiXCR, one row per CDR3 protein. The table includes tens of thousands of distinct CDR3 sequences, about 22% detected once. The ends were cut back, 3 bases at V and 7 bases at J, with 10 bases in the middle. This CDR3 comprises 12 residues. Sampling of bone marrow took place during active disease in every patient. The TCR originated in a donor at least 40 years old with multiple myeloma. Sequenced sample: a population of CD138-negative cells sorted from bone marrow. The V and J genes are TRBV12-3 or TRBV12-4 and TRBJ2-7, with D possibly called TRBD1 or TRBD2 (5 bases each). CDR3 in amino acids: CASSFSGREQYF. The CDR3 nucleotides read TGTGCCAGCAGTTTTTCGGGGCGGGAGCAGTACTTC.